This TCR beta chain was obtained from a study of blood T cells in healthy people across ages (dated by TCRdb to about 2015). For the study in its entirety: In model experiments, template switching captured roughly one uniquely barcoded TCR beta cDNA molecule for every two T cells. Age-related changes in TCR beta repertoire diversity were measured in the study by deep sequencing normalized with unique cDNA molecular identifiers. The donors were split into four age groups: young (average about 15 years), middle-aged (around 40), aged (about 62) and long-lived (roughly 77). Donors of different ages were randomly distributed across sequencing lanes to avoid experimental bias. Using the same blood draw, the study looked at two additional independent replicas of 1 million unique cDNA reads for two donors, one aged 18 to 30 and the other aged 80 or older.

The CDR3 numbers 14 residues from cysteine through phenylalanine. Of the read, only the CDR3 DNA is kept; its 42 bases are in frame from base 1. The germline ends are 12 bases apart after V is trimmed by 2 bases and J by 8 bases. CDR1 MGHRA and CDR2 YSYEKL were looked up in the germline V gene. This clonotype was picked up a small number of times. It has no known antigen specificity. One base away there is no much larger clone; base qualities are not given. Libraries were constructed by 5' RACE. The data were produced on an Illumina HiSeq 2500. The second PCR ran for about 6 to 12 cycles and used a J-beta primer mix along with a sample-barcoded 5' primer. A unique molecular identifier was introduced onto each TCR beta cDNA molecule by a template-switch 5' adaptor carrying 12 random nucleotides. Each sample yielded at least 2.5 million CDR3-containing paired-end reads. All of the RNA was converted into first-strand cDNA using the Mint cDNA synthesis kit, with a TRBC-specific oligonucleotide serving as the primer. All cDNA was treated with uracil-DNA glycosylase and then went through a first 18-cycle PCR with the universal primers M1SS and BC2_uni_R. The authors' pipeline ran thus. For normalization, 1 million high-quality reads were randomly selected from each sample, with every read carrying a distinct molecular identifier. Instead of being binned into consensus sequences, reads that shared molecular identifiers were thrown out. MiTCR, with a Q25 quality threshold and the strictest error-elimination algorithm, was used for CDR3 identification, clonotype clustering and error correction. A nonparametric unseen species model with Euler transformation was used to estimate a lower bound on total TCR beta diversity. The raw public data were reprocessed by TCRdb itself: fastp quality trimming at Q25, MiXCR clonotype calling, in-frame beta chains only. Rows with a matching CDR3 protein are joined into one entry that keeps the most common DNA and genes. These V and J calls originate from TCRdb's pipeline instead of the authors' own analysis. Recorded for this sample are around 1.5 million distinct CDR3 sequences; approximately 40% of them occurred a single time. The ten most abundant clones make up 7.9% of the sample.

The approximately 40 donors, aged roughly 6 to 95 years, were systemically healthy Caucasian individuals from Russia. Around 10 milliliters of peripheral blood were drawn from each donor into EDTA-treated Vacutainer tubes. Ficoll-Paque density-gradient centrifugation was used to isolate PBMCs, with at least 6 million obtained per sample. Trizol reagent was used to extract total RNA from PBMCs, with at least 5.5 micrograms per sample. Naive CD45RAhigh/CD27high T cell percentages were measured by flow cytometry on a PBMC aliquot from every donor. Study-wide conclusions, independent of this receptor: As age increased, observed TCR beta diversity per million T cells dropped in a roughly linear way, and a significant reduction was already evident by age about 40. Because profiling used bulk unsorted PBMCs, naive and antigen-experienced compartments could not be compared conclusively. Estimates of total diversity based on one million sequenced T cells were regarded as lower bounds and as underestimates. Observed TCR beta diversity correlated strongly with the percentage of naive T cells measured by flow cytometry. Compared with the aged group, the long-lived group had more naive CD4+ T cells, fewer expanded clones and increased TCR diversity, suggesting age selection. Because donor CMV infection status was unknown, age-related changes in expanded clonotypes were potentially confounded.

Specimen: blood. The chain joins TRBV4-1 to TRBJ1-4; too little of a D gene remains to name it. This receptor was obtained from a woman under 30 in good health. The CDR3 protein is CASSQYGVGEKLFF. The DNA is as follows: TGCGCCAGCAGCCAATACGGGGTCGGGGAAAAACTGTTTTTT.